This is a list of T cell receptor beta chains from one sample in a study of read filtering for tumor transcriptome and immune sequencing. TCRdb fed the reads into MiXCR, producing one record per CDR3 protein. The sample consists of 45,000 to 55,000 distinct CDR3 sequences, 9.5% to 15% of them appearing once. The sample comprised a population of CD138-negative cells sorted from bone marrow. These receptor sequences come from a donor at least 40 years old with multiple myeloma. The CDR3 runs from the conserved cysteine through the conserved F or W. A D gene is named only where the DNA matches it firmly. A row's size may be missing; if present it is once, few, many or a size class.

many,-,TRBV7-9,TRBJ2-5,CASSSDMEETQYF,TGTGCCAGCAGCTCGGACATGGAAGAGACCCAGTACTTC
many,-,TRBV28,TRBJ2-1,CASSSRQENEQFF,TGTGCCAGCAGTTCTCGACAGGAGAATGAGCAGTTCTTC
few,TRBD1,TRBV6-5,TRBJ1-1,CASSYRKGGASGAFF,TGTGCCAGCAGTTACAGGAAAGGGGGCGCCTCCGGAGCTTTCTTT
many,-,TRBV11-1,TRBJ2-1,CASSFGQAPGDEQFF,TGTGCCAGCAGCTTCGGTCAAGCCCCGGGCGATGAGCAGTTCTTC
many,TRBD1,TRBV6-6,TRBJ2-7,CASSKGTEYEQYF,TGTGCCAGCAGTAAAGGGACAGAGTACGAGCAGTACTTC
many,TRBD2,TRBV7-9,TRBJ2-3,CASSLGASGRKDTQYF,TGTGCCAGCAGCTTAGGGGCTAGCGGGAGAAAAGATACGCAGTATTTT
many,TRBD2,TRBV2,TRBJ2-1,CASSERGSGREQFF,TGTGCCAGCAGTGAAAGGGGTAGCGGGAGAGAGCAGTTCTTC
many,TRBD2,TRBV11-2,TRBJ2-1,CASSLFGRGGYNEQFF,TGTGCCAGCAGCTTATTCGGACGGGGGGGGTACAATGAGCAGTTCTTC
many,-,TRBV15,TRBJ1-1,CATRQGINTEAFF,TGTGCCACCAGGCAGGGTATCAACACTGAAGCTTTCTTT
many,-,TRBV5-6,TRBJ1-6,CASSRSEGYYNSPLHF,TGTGCCAGCAGCCGAAGCGAGGGATACTATAATTCACCCCTCCACTTT
-,TRBD2,TRBV7-9,TRBJ2-3,CASSHGASGTPDTQYF,TGTGCCAGCAGCCACGGGGCTAGCGGGACCCCAGATACGCAGTATTTT
many,TRBD1,TRBV4-2,TRBJ2-2,CASSVRDRVTGELFF,TGTGCCAGCAGCGTCCGGGACAGGGTTACCGGGGAGCTGTTTTTT
many,-,TRBV20-1,TRBJ1-1,CSARAGGTEAFF,TGCAGTGCTAGAGCCGGGGGAACTGAAGCTTTCTTT
many,-,TRBV2,TRBJ2-1,CASSVLTDEQFF,TGTGCCAGCAGTGTTCTTACGGATGAGCAGTTCTTC
many,-,TRBV7-6,TRBJ2-1,CASSLVHGDEQFF,TGTGCCAGCAGCTTAGTGCACGGCGATGAGCAGTTCTTC
many,-,TRBV5-1,TRBJ2-7,CASSHRTPPYEQYF,TGCGCCAGCAGCCACCGGACCCCTCCCTACGAGCAGTACTTC
many,-,TRBV5-1,TRBJ1-5,CASSLDGGEGQPQHF,TGCGCCAGCAGCTTGGATGGGGGTGAGGGTCAGCCCCAGCATTTT
many,TRBD1,TRBV12-3/TRBV12-4,TRBJ1-1,CASRDRGGTEAFF,TGTGCCAGCCGCGACAGGGGAGGGACTGAAGCTTTCTTT
many,-,TRBV2,TRBJ1-2,CASRSGVEGYTF,TGTGCCAGCAGGTCAGGGGTCGAAGGCTACACCTTC
many,-,TRBV6-6,TRBJ1-2,CASSYSEYGYGYTF,TGTGCCAGCAGTTACTCGGAGTACGGCTATGGCTACACCTTC
many,-,TRBV4-2,TRBJ2-3,CASSLSGGFPDTQYF,TGTGCCAGCAGCCTCTCGGGCGGGTTCCCAGATACGCAGTATTTT
many,-,TRBV5-1,TRBJ2-1,CASSAPQGTLYNEQFF,TGCGCCAGCAGCGCCCCCCAGGGTACCCTCTACAATGAGCAGTTCTTC
many,-,TRBV6-2/TRBV6-3,TRBJ2-1,CASSTGKFYNEQFF,TGTGCCAGCAGTACAGGGAAGTTCTACAATGAGCAGTTCTTC
many,-,TRBV3-1,TRBJ2-2,CASSNLNTGELFF,TGTGCCAGCAGTAACCTGAACACCGGGGAGCTGTTTTTT
many,TRBD2,TRBV20-1,TRBJ2-1,CSAGPGTSLYNEQFF,TGCAGTGCAGGCCCCGGGACTAGCCTATACAATGAGCAGTTCTTC
many,TRBD1,TRBV24-1,TRBJ2-2,CATSGSGQDEELFF,TGTGCCACCAGTGGGTCGGGACAGGACGAGGAGCTGTTTTTT
many,-,TRBV13,TRBJ1-1,CASSLQKGRAFF,TGTGCCAGCAGCTTACAGAAGGGTAGAGCTTTCTTT
many,-,TRBV3-1,TRBJ2-7,CASSQKPYEQYF,TGTGCCAGCAGCCAAAAACCTTACGAACAGTACTTC
many,-,TRBV7-9,TRBJ1-1,CASSPGLNTEVFF,TGTGCCAGCAGCCCGGGGCTGAACACTGAAGTTTTCTTT
many,TRBD2,TRBV7-2,TRBJ2-7,CASSLWASGSYEQYF,TGTGCCAGCAGCTTATGGGCTAGCGGGTCCTACGAGCAGTACTTC
-,-,TRBV7-2,TRBJ2-1,CASSLAAPNYNKRFF,TGTGCCAGCAGCTTAGCGGCACCTAATTACAATAAGCGGTTCTTC
medium-sized,-,TRBV20-1,TRBJ2-2,CSARDGRRGTGELFF,TGCAGTGCTAGAGATGGACGCCGAGGGACCGGGGAGCTGTTTTTT
many,TRBD2,TRBV4-1,TRBJ2-1,CASSQQLAGGSNEQFF,TGCGCCAGCAGCCAACAACTAGCGGGAGGATCAAATGAGCAGTTCTTC
many,TRBD2,TRBV7-9,TRBJ2-5,CASSFPAGSDSETQYF,TGTGCCAGCAGCTTTCCAGCGGGATCTGATTCGGAGACCCAGTACTTC
many,-,TRBV4-3,TRBJ1-2,CASSPSSGVSRGYTF,TGCGCCAGCAGCCCCTCCTCCGGGGTTTCACGGGGCTACACCTTC
-,TRBD1,TRBV5-1,TRBJ2-7,CASSLATGNYEQYF,TGCGCCAGCAGCTTGGCGACAGGGAATTACGAGCAGTACTTC
many,-,TRBV12-3/TRBV12-4,TRBJ2-2,CASSPQTGNTGELFF,TGTGCCAGCAGTCCGCAGACAGGCAACACCGGGGAGCTGTTTTTT
many,-,TRBV11-2,TRBJ2-7,CASSPRGGPTGEQYF,TGTGCCAGCAGCCCCCGGGGCGGACCCACTGGCGAGCAGTACTTC
-,-,TRBV7-9,TRBJ2-7,CASSPTLGAGNYEQYF,TGTGCCAGCAGCCCCACCTTGGGGGCGGGCAACTACGAGCAGTACTTC
many,-,TRBV9,TRBJ1-1,CASSVVTPPLMNTEAFF,TGTGCCAGCAGCGTAGTGACGCCCCCCTTAATGAACACTGAAGCTTTCTTT
many,-,TRBV6-6,TRBJ2-2,CASTPFGGGTNTGELFF,TGTGCCAGCACCCCGTTCGGAGGGGGGACGAACACCGGGGAGCTGTTTTTT
many,-,TRBV27,TRBJ1-6,CASSLAGRGSPLHF,TGTGCCAGCAGTTTAGCGGGCCGAGGTTCACCCCTCCACTTT
many,-,TRBV6-5,TRBJ2-6,CASSPTSFSGANVLTF,TGTGCCAGCAGTCCTACTTCTTTCTCTGGGGCCAACGTCCTGACTTTC
many,-,TRBV6-2/TRBV6-3,TRBJ2-1,CASSPREGSLVEQFF,TGTGCCAGCAGTCCCCGGGAAGGGTCCCTCGTAGAGCAGTTCTTC
many,-,TRBV4-2,TRBJ2-7,CASSQVGLYEQYF,TGTGCCAGCAGCCAAGTGGGACTCTACGAGCAGTACTTC
many,-,TRBV29-1,TRBJ2-1,CSIIGGSSYNEQFF,TGCAGCATAATAGGGGGGAGCTCCTACAATGAGCAGTTCTTC
many,-,TRBV4-1,TRBJ1-5,CASSQVNQPQHF,TGCGCCAGCAGCCAAGTCAATCAGCCCCAGCATTTT
many,-,TRBV20-1,TRBJ2-1,CSARERTGSYNEQFF,TGCAGTGCTAGAGAGAGAACGGGCTCCTACAATGAGCAGTTCTTC
-,TRBD1,TRBV6-1,TRBJ2-2,CATQGGGTGYTGELFF,TGTGCCACTCAAGGCGGCGGGACAGGGTACACCGGGGAGCTGTTTTTT
once,TRBD1,TRBV7-2,TRBJ2-7,CASSLVSGQGAGEQYF,TGTGCCAGCAGCTTAGTTTCGGGACAGGGGGCAGGCGAGCAGTACTTC
many,-,TRBV7-8,TRBJ1-4,CASSPRETHEKLFF,TGTGCCAGCAGCCCTAGGGAGACACATGAAAAACTGTTTTTT
many,TRBD1,TRBV11-2,TRBJ2-3,CASSLNRPGQGSQYF,TGTGCCAGCAGCTTGAATCGACCGGGACAGGGGTCGCAGTATTTT